This passage covers 18 T cell receptor beta chains from one sample sequenced in a study of monozygotic twins with inflammatory bowel disease. Using the 5' RACE reads, TCRdb records one entry per CDR3 protein without DNA. This repertoire includes roughly 320,000 distinct CDR3 sequences. The sequenced material came from blood. These receptors all come from a human donor with ulcerative colitis or Crohn's disease, or a healthy co-twin of an affected twin (not recorded which).

CDR3 loop: CASSLPHSYNEQFF. This rearrangement joins TRBV6-2 or TRBV6-3 to TRBJ2-1. Per the germline V gene, CDR1 is MNHEY and CDR2 is SVGEGT. This CDR3 is built from 14 residues.

The chain's CDR3 is CATSEVSSYNEQFF. The V gene is TRBV15, the J gene TRBJ2-1. The CDR3 runs 14 residues. Germline lookup yields CDR1 LNHNV and CDR2 YYDKDF (reference sequence).

The chain recombines TRBV4-2 with TRBJ2-3; there is no DNA to check the TCRdb D call of TRBD1. From germline, CDR1 is LGHNA and CDR2 YNFKEQ. The CDR3 is 15 residues long. The CDR3 loop reads CASSHGTGGADTQYF.

This chain joins TRBV6-1 and TRBJ1-4; absent DNA, TCRdb's TRBD1 call cannot be checked. The CDR3 length is 15 residues. CDR1 is MNHNS, CDR2 SASEGT, per germline. The CDR3 protein is CASSEQDRNNEKLFF.

The chain combines TRBV7-9 with TRBJ1-1. Germline-derived CDR1 and CDR2 are SEHNR and FQNEAQ (reference sequence). The CDR3 is 12 residues long. The CDR3 protein is CASSPSDGSAFF.

This sequence joins TRBV29-1 and TRBJ1-2; TCRdb's D call, TRBD1, is unchecked because there is no DNA. From germline, CDR1 is SQVTM and CDR2 ANQGSEA. CDR3 size: 12 residues. CDR3 sequence reads: CSVGQGNYGYTF.

The chain combines TRBV5-1 with TRBJ2-2. This CDR3 is 15 amino acids long. CDR1 is SGHRS, CDR2 YFSETQ, per germline. CDR3 sequence: CASSLREPNTGELFF.

The V gene is TRBV20-1, the J gene TRBJ1-2. The CDR3 totals 13 residues. CDR1 and CDR2 (germline): DFQATT, SNEGSKA (reference sequence). The CDR3 sequence: CSASTLSNYGYTF.

The chain recombines TRBV28 with TRBJ2-5. CDR3 size: 11 residues. CDR1 MDHEN and CDR2 SYDVKM come from the germline V gene. This chain's CDR3 is CASSKKWSQYF.

The chain is built from TRBV27 and TRBJ2-7; TCRdb selects TRBD1, and the lack of DNA leaves this call unchecked. The length of the CDR3 is 13 residues. Germline V gene data show CDR1 as MNHEY and CDR2 as SMNVEV (reference sequence). The CDR3 region is CASSSHRGSEQYF.

This rearrangement joins TRBV20-1 to TRBJ1-2; there is no DNA to check the TCRdb D call of TRBD1. Germline CDR1 is DFQATT and CDR2 is SNEGSKA (reference sequence). The CDR3 sequence is 13 residues long. CDR3 residues: CSVRAGQGHGYTF.

This rearrangement joins TRBV12-3 or TRBV12-4 to TRBJ1-5. This CDR3 has 14 amino acids. This CDR3 reads CASSFSQNNQPQHF.

J is TRBJ1-4 and V is TRBV7-2. Germline assignment: CDR1 SGHTA and CDR2 FQGNSA. CDR3 length: 15 residues. The CDR3 spells CASSPTIGGREKLFF. Full variable domain (rest looked up from reference TRBV7-2 and TRBJ1-4): GAGVSQSPSNKVTEKGKDVELRCDPISGHTALYWYRQSLGQGLEFLIYFQGNSAPDKSGLPSDRFSAERTGGSVSTLTIQRTQQEDSAVYLCASSPTIGGREKLFFGSGTQLSVL.

The V and J genes are TRBV12-3 or TRBV12-4 and TRBJ1-5. This CDR3 region has 11 residues. The CDR3 sequence is CASTNRGPQHF.

The chain has TRBV27 and TRBJ2-7; the TCRdb call, TRBD2, lacks DNA for checking. The germline CDR1 and CDR2 sequences are MNHEY and SMNVEV (reference sequence). This CDR3 is 16 amino acids long. The chain's CDR3 is CASSLGLAGGVAEQYF.

The chain uses TRBV3-1 and TRBJ1-5; lacking DNA, the TRBD1 call made by TCRdb goes unchecked. The V gene's germline CDR1 is LGHDT and CDR2 YNNKEL (reference sequence). This CDR3 is built from 15 residues. This CDR3 is CASSQKGGGGQPQHF.

The V gene is TRBV28, the J gene TRBJ2-1; absent DNA, TCRdb's TRBD2 call cannot be checked. This CDR3 is built from 13 residues. The V gene's germline CDR1 is MDHEN and CDR2 SYDVKM. CDR3 residues: CASRLAGHNEQFF.

The CDR3 here is CASSSTTGAPSSMQYF. The chain has TRBV7-9 and TRBJ2-4; the TCRdb D gene call, TRBD1, has no DNA to confirm it. The germline V gene has CDR1 SEHNR and CDR2 FQNEAQ (reference sequence). The CDR3 totals 16 residues.